What follows are 19 T cell receptor beta chains derived from one specimen sequenced in a study of blood T cell repertoires in COVID-19. The table came from immunoSEQ multiplex PCR; TCRdb's copy has only in-frame clones and leaves some out. The repertoire holds 180,000 or so clones, with about 82% as singletons. Sequencing was carried out using PBMCs or T cells enriched from blood (not recorded which). The receptors stem from a woman between 25 and 40 years old who had recovered from COVID-19.

This chain connects TRBV11-2 to TRBJ1-1; D unresolved. The V and J ends lost 2 bases and 2 bases respectively, with 6 bases between them. The CDR3 has 13 amino acids. Germline CDR1 reads SGHAT; CDR2 reads FQNNGV. CDR3 coding DNA: TGTGCCAGCAGCTTACGTATTAACACTGAAGCTTTCTTT. Protein sequence: CASSLRINTEAFF.

This clone came up many times. V is TRBV6-1 and J is TRBJ1-3; D possibly corresponds to TRBD1 (5 bases). There are 16 residues in the CDR3. V was trimmed by 3 bases and J by 0 bases, leaving 12 bases between them. Germline loops: CDR1 MNHNS, CDR2 SASEGT. The CDR3 sequence: CASSDSEGSSGNTIYF. The CDR3 DNA reads TGTGCCAGCAGTGATTCGGAGGGGAGCTCTGGAAACACCATATATTTT.

The chain links TRBV3-1 (or the pseudogene TRBV3-2) to TRBJ1-1; D not resolved. Germline CDR1 LGHDT, CDR2 YNNKEL (reference sequence). The CDR3 extends over 12 amino acids. V was pared by 2 bases and J by 11 bases, with 12 bases between. CDR3 in DNA: TGTGCCAGCAGCCAATTCGGGAAGGTTGCTTTCTTT. It is translated as CASSQFGKVAFF.

The V call is TRBV19, the J call TRBJ1-1; 7 bases fit TRBD1. The CDR3 length is 13 residues. The V gene end was trimmed by 4 bases and the J gene end by 5 bases; junction bases not matched to a gene: 4. The germline V gene has CDR1 LNHDA and CDR2 SQIVND (reference sequence). DNA of the CDR3: TGTGCCAGTAGTACCGACAGGGATACTGAAGCTTTCTTT. Translation: CASSTDRDTEAFF. Filled out from reference TRBV19 and TRBJ1-1, the complete variable domain reads DGGITQSPKYLFRKEGQNVTLSCEQNLNHDAMYWYRQDPGQGLRLIYYSQIVNDFQKGDIAEGYSVSREKKESFPLTVTSAQKNPTAFYLCASSTDRDTEAFFGQGTRLTVV.

The chain is built from TRBV2 and TRBJ1-6; weak D call: TRBD1 (5 bases). There are 17 residues in the CDR3. Germline values: CDR1 SNHLY, CDR2 FYNNEI. The V end was cut by 3 bases, the J end by 2 bases, with 14 bases between. Here the CDR3 reads CASSDPGKRTYNSPLHF. In nucleotides, the CDR3 is TGTGCCAGCAGTGACCCAGGGAAGAGGACCTATAATTCACCCCTCCACTTT.

The chain links TRBV19 to TRBJ1-2; 10 bases line up with TRBD1. With V trimmed by 4 bases and J by 10 bases, 9 bases remained unmatched. Germline V CDR1 and CDR2: LNHDA, SQIVND (reference sequence). The CDR3 length is 14 residues. The CDR3 sequence is CASSTNRDRGFYTF. The CDR3, as DNA: TGTGCCAGTAGTACCAACCGGGACAGGGGTTTCTACACCTTC.

The V gene is TRBV2, the J gene TRBJ2-5, with a possible D match to TRBD1 (5 bases). The CDR3 spans 13 residues. Trimming left V 4 bases short and J 4 bases short, with 10 bases between. Per germline, CDR1 SNHLY and CDR2 FYNNEI. In nucleotides, the CDR3 is TGTGCCAGCAGTGGTCAGGGCGGAGAGACCCAGTACTTC. This translates into CASSGQGGETQYF.

In the case of this clone: No DNA is shown, since the ends of the CDR3 on it are uncertain; the CDR3 is the one TCRdb lists. The rearrangement uses TRBV12-1 and TRBJ2-3; no DNA check was done on the table's D call, TRBD2. TRBV12-1 corresponds to a pseudogene. Counting both end residues, the CDR3 totals 17 amino acids. Here the CDR3 reads CASSFAPAGGPLDTQYF.

The chain links TRBV29-1 to TRBJ1-2; 12 bases map to TRBD1. The V gene end was trimmed by 3 bases and the J gene end by 4 bases; junction bases not matched to a gene: 6. Germline CDR1 and CDR2: SQVTM and ANQGSEA. The CDR3 runs 15 residues. The chain's CDR3 is CSVEGDRGRAYGYTF. The CDR3 DNA follows: TGCAGCGTTGAGGGGGACAGGGGGCGCGCCTATGGCTACACCTTC.

This chain connects TRBV27 to TRBJ1-4; D is ambiguous. V was shortened by 7 bases and J by 1 base, with 16 bases between the two germline ends. The CDR3 has 16 amino acids. Germline V CDR1 and CDR2: MNHEY, SMNVEV (reference sequence). In DNA form, the CDR3 reads TGTGCCAGCACCAAGGGTTGGGGAGGAACTAATGAAAAACTGTTTTTT. Its translation is CASTKGWGGTNEKLFF.

The chain has TRBV5-1 and TRBJ2-7, with 7 nucleotides matching TRBD1. This CDR3 region has 13 residues. Germline V lookup: CDR1 SGHRS, CDR2 YFSETQ. Germline trimming cut 2 bases from V and 5 bases from J; bases unmatched to any gene: 4. CDR3 in amino acids: CASSLITGDEQYF. The DNA for the CDR3 is TGCGCCAGCAGCTTAATAACAGGGGACGAGCAGTACTTC.

The V call is TRBV2, the J call TRBJ2-3, with 7 bases matching TRBD1. CDR3 length: 15 residues. Germline V CDR1 and CDR2: SNHLY, FYNNEI. Unmatched junction bases numbered 10, after V lost 8 bases and J lost 2 bases. The CDR3 is CASYVRTGPTDTQYF. The CDR3 coding sequence is TGTGCCAGCTACGTTAGGACAGGACCCACAGATACGCAGTATTTT.

V is TRBV28 and J is TRBJ2-1; maybe TRBD2 (6 bases). Trimming took 3 bases from V and 3 from J, leaving 6 bases between them. There are 13 residues in the CDR3. Germline V CDR1 and CDR2: MDHEN, SYDVKM. This CDR3 is CASSLEGYNEQFF. The CDR3 DNA reads as TGTGCCAGCAGTTTGGAGGGCTACAATGAGCAGTTCTTC.

The chain has TRBV19 and TRBJ2-1; no firm D call. V was cut by 3 bases and J by 5 bases, with 14 bases left in between. CDR1 LNHDA and CDR2 SQIVND come from the germline V gene (reference sequence). This CDR3 contains 15 residues. The CDR3 here is CASSIPENPNNEQFF. Written as DNA, the CDR3 is TGTGCCAGTAGTATCCCCGAGAACCCAAACAATGAGCAGTTCTTC. The full variable domain, with the rest looked up from reference TRBV19 and TRBJ2-1, is DGGITQSPKYLFRKEGQNVTLSCEQNLNHDAMYWYRQDPGQGLRLIYYSQIVNDFQKGDIAEGYSVSREKKESFPLTVTSAQKNPTAFYLCASSIPENPNNEQFFGPGTRLTVL.

With respect to this clone: The identical CDR3 is also encoded by other nucleotide sequences in the sample. The chain has TRBV7-9 and TRBJ2-3, with 9 bases aligning to TRBD2. This CDR3 spans 15 amino acids. From germline, CDR1 is SEHNR and CDR2 FQNEAQ (reference sequence). Unmatched junction bases numbered 1, after V lost 1 base and J lost 2 bases. CDR3 residues: CASSLGGRATDTQYF. CDR3 bases: TGTGCCAGCAGCTTAGGCGGGAGGGCCACAGATACGCAGTATTTT. Complete variable domain (other parts from reference TRBV7-9 and TRBJ2-3): DTGVSQNPRHKITKRGQNVTFRCDPISEHNRLYWYRQTLGQGPEFLTYFQNEAQLEKSRLLSDRFSAERPKGSFSTLEIQRTEQGDSAMYLCASSLGGRATDTQYFGPGTRLTVL.

This clone was seen a single time. The chain carries TRBV28 and TRBJ2-7; tentatively, D is TRBD2 (6 bases). The CDR3 has 14 amino acids. The V end lost 6 bases, the J end lost 3 bases, and 15 bases lay between the germline ends. The germline V gene encodes CDR1 MDHEN and CDR2 SYDVKM. CDR3 in DNA: TGTGCCAGCAGCCCTCTAGCGCCAAACTACGAGCAGTACTTC. Residues: CASSPLAPNYEQYF.

On this clone itself: An end of the junction does not agree with germline; a read error may underlie this. This sequence joins TRBV7-7 and TRBJ2-2; 8 bases are shared with TRBD2. The CDR3 is 15 residues long. Per germline, CDR1 SSHAT and CDR2 FNYEAQ (reference sequence). CDR3 sequence reads: CASSLSGINTGELFF. As DNA, the CDR3 is TGTGCTAGCAGCCTTAGCGGGATCAACACCGGGGAGCTGTTTTTT.

The chain combines TRBV27 with TRBJ1-1; tentative D call: TRBD1 (6 bases). Trimming left V 1 base short and J 6 bases short, with 15 bases between. The CDR3 contains 15 residues. The germline CDR1 and CDR2 sequences are MNHEY and SMNVEV (reference sequence). The CDR3 sequence is CASSLFGGAQPEAFF. CDR3 sequence (DNA): TGTGCCAGCAGTTTATTTGGGGGGGCGCAGCCTGAAGCTTTCTTT.

The chain uses TRBV19 and TRBJ1-2; D not resolved. The CDR3 extends over 14 amino acids. V lost 1 base, J lost 3 bases, and 9 bases lay in between. Germline V gene sequence: CDR1 LNHDA, CDR2 SQIVND (reference sequence). In DNA form, the CDR3 reads TGTGCCAGTAGTATAGCGGAGAGACACTATGGCTACACCTTC. It codes for CASSIAERHYGYTF.